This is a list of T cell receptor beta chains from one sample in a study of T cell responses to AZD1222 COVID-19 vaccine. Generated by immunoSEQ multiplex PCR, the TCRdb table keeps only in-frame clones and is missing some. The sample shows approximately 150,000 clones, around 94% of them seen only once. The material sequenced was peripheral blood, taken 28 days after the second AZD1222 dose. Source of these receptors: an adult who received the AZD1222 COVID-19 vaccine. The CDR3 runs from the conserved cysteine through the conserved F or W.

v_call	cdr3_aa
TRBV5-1	CASSLWGPGAGNEKLFF
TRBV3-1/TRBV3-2	CASSQVNTEAFF
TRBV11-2	CASSPLAGPNTGELFF
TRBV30	CAWSVGSGGRPYEQYF
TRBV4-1	CASSQDDRRGWGYTF
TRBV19	CASSGTGASGELFF
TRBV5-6	CASSLYRTPQYF
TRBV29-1	CSVEGLAGPYNEQFF
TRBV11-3	CASSAPGTPSEQYF
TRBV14	CASSLLGTQGKNIQYF
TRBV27	CASSLEFRGRAGELFF
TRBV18	CASSLTGNNSPLHF
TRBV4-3	CASSRDLRSYNEQFF
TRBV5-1	CASSIGPSAGANVLTF
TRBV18	CASSTQGQGAYEQYF
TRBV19	CASSTPREQFF
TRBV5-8	CASSVTPDRNYGYTF
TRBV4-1	CASKRAGEVTEAFF
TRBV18	CASSPATGPGYGYTF
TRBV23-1	CASSQLKHGHNEQFF
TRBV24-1	CATSDPGERYQTRDTQYF
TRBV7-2	CASSSQPGTVGPNEQFF
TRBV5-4	CASSLDLRGGHTEAFF
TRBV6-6	CASSGQGAGSYNEQFF
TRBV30	CAWSTFPRGRRGETQYF
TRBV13	CASSFGTGSGYGYTF
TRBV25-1	CASRSATDYNEQFF
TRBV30	CAWTAENTYNEQFF
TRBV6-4	CASSDSGGPTTDTQYF
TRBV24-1	CATSDPGLGVSEQFF
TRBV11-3	CASSLKSAIYNEQFF
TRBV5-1	CASSVNRGPNTEAFF
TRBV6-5	CASTDGSAAFF
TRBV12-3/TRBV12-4	CASSLSGIYEQYF
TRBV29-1	CSAINEKLFF
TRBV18	CASSASGGSNTGELFF
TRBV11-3	CASSLGEGYEQYF
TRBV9	CASSVQADTNYGYTF
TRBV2	CACSGTGNEQYF
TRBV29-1	CSGTGNTGELFF
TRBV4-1	CASSQQEVLRDRPYEQYF
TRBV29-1	CSVGSPPYYNEQFF
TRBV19	CASRLLQGPTEAFF
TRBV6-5	CASTSSLTNEQYF
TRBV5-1	CASSPGGSGANVLTF
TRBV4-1	CASSQGTGLGEKLFF